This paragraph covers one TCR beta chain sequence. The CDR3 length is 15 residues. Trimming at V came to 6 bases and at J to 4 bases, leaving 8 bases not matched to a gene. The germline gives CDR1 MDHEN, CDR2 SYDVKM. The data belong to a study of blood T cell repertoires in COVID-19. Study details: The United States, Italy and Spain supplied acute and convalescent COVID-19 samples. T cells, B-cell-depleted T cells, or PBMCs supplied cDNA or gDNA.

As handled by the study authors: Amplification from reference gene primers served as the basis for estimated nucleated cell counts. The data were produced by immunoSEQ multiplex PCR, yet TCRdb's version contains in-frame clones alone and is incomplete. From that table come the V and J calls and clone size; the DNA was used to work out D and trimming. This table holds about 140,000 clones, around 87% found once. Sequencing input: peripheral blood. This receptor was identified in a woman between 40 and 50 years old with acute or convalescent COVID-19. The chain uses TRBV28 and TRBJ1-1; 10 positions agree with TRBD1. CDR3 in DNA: TGTGCCAGCAGGATAGACAGGGGGCCGGGCACTGAAGCTTTCTTT. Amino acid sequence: CASRIDRGPGTEAFF.